Each of the 29 T cell receptor beta chains below was sequenced from the same sample in a study of T-cell reconstitution after alpha-beta-depleted transplantation in children. Unique molecular identifiers were incorporated into the prepared TCRbeta library. TCRdb reanalysed the PCR reads using MiXCR and keeps one entry per CDR3 protein. The sample contains roughly 500,000 distinct CDR3 sequences, about 10% of which appear only once. Sequenced material: PBMCs, taken before TCRalphabeta/CD19-depleted stem cell transplant. The receptors stem from a child under 10 years old with inherited bone marrow failure, due to receive a stem cell transplant.

This clonotype appeared many times. This chain joins TRBV12-3 or TRBV12-4 and TRBJ1-6; D might be TRBD1 (6 bases). V was pared by 7 bases and J by 4 bases, with 11 bases between. This CDR3 is 14 amino acids long. The CDR3 DNA reads TGTGCCAGCACCTTAGGACAGTATAATTCACCCCTCCACTTT. This translates into CASTLGQYNSPLHF.

This clonotype was detected only a few times. The chain carries TRBV20-1 and TRBJ1-1; perhaps TRBD1 as D (6 bases). There are 15 residues in the CDR3. Germline V lookup: CDR1 DFQATT, CDR2 SNEGSKA (reference sequence). Trimming took 4 bases from V and 0 from J, leaving 15 bases between them. CDR3 amino acids: CSAISGEGMNTEAFF. The CDR3 DNA sequence: TGCAGTGCTATCTCAGGGGAGGGAATGAACACTGAAGCTTTCTTT.

This clonotype was seen repeatedly, ten times or more. The V call is TRBV20-1, the J call TRBJ2-1; 9 bases line up with TRBD1. This CDR3 has 13 residues. The V gene's germline CDR1 is DFQATT and CDR2 SNEGSKA (reference sequence). J gave up 8 bases and V 3 bases, and 5 bases lay outside the gene matches. The CDR3 DNA follows: TGCAGTGCTAGTAGGGACAGGGCATATGAGCAGTTCTTC. It is translated as CSASRDRAYEQFF.

The table lists this clonotype with many counts. The rearrangement links TRBV29-1 to TRBJ2-7; D gene uncertain. Germline CDR1 and CDR2: SQVTM and ANQGSEA. The CDR3 loop spans 13 amino acids. The V end lost 3 bases, the J end lost 6 bases, and 15 bases lay between the germline ends. CDR3 protein: CSVDRPESAEQYF. CDR3 nucleotide sequence: TGCAGCGTTGACCGGCCGGAATCGGCCGAGCAGTACTTC.

This clonotype was seen ten or more times. The V gene is TRBV3-1, the J gene TRBJ1-2; 7 bases map to TRBD1. CDR3 length: 13 amino acids. The junction had 6 bases not matched to a gene; V was cut back by 3 bases and J by 8 bases. Germline V gene lookup returns CDR1 LGHDT and CDR2 YNNKEL (reference sequence). DNA for the CDR3: TGTGCCAGCAGCCATCTAGACAGGGAGGGCTACACCTTC. Translation: CASSHLDREGYTF.

This clonotype was seen repeatedly, ten times or more. The chain employs TRBV4-3 and TRBJ2-2; D is unclear. The CDR3 runs to 15 residues. Germline V gene lookup returns CDR1 LGHNA and CDR2 YSLEER. V lost 0 bases and J lost 8, with 13 bases in between. This CDR3 is CASSQDLAIGGELFF. The CDR3 region has the DNA TGCGCCAGCAGCCAAGATCTGGCTATTGGGGGGGAGCTGTTTTTT.

This chain connects TRBV27 to TRBJ2-1; weak D call: TRBD2 (5 bases). CDR1 is MNHEY and CDR2 is SMNVEV in the germline V gene (reference sequence). Deletions cut 5 bases from V and 0 bases from J, with 14 bases between. The CDR3 loop spans 16 amino acids. The DNA of the CDR3 is TGTGCCAGCAGTACTCGGAGGTGGAGCTCCTACAATGAGCAGTTCTTC. Translated, it gives CASSTRRWSSYNEQFF.

This clonotype was seen more than once but under ten times. The J gene is TRBJ2-1, the V gene TRBV6-5; no firm D call. Germline-derived CDR1 and CDR2 are MNHEY and SVGAGI. V dropped 2 bases and J dropped 7 bases, with 12 bases sitting between them. The CDR3 is 14 amino acids. The CDR3 DNA reads as TGTGCCAGCAGTTACGGAGCCGATGGGAATGAGCAGTTCTTC. Translation: CASSYGADGNEQFF.

This clonotype was counted ten times or more. The chain is built from TRBV27 and TRBJ2-3, with no clear D. Germline V gives CDR1 MNHEY, CDR2 SMNVEV (reference sequence). This CDR3 has 13 amino acids. Deletions cut 2 bases from V and 2 bases from J, with 5 bases between. DNA for the CDR3: TGTGCCAGCAGTTTACCACTCACAGATACGCAGTATTTT. Translation gives CASSLPLTDTQYF.

This clonotype has at least ten counts. V is TRBV10-3 and J is TRBJ1-2, with D unclear. Germline V lookup: CDR1 ENHRY, CDR2 SYGVKD. The V end lost 2 bases, the J end lost 1 base, and 8 bases lay between the germline ends. The CDR3 totals 14 residues. The CDR3 DNA is TGTGCCATCAGTGAGACGGGTGATAACTATGGCTACACCTTC. Its protein is CAISETGDNYGYTF.

This clonotype has more than one count but fewer than ten. The gene calls are TRBV6-6 and TRBJ1-2; D might be TRBD1 (5 bases). Germline V gives CDR1 MNHNY, CDR2 SVGAGI (reference sequence). V dropped 7 bases and J dropped 6 bases, with 9 bases sitting between them. The CDR3 length is 11 residues. The CDR3 coding sequence is TGTGCCAGCACGGGGGATGATGGCTACACCTTC. Translating it yields CASTGDDGYTF.

This clonotype has only one observation. One end of the junction does not line up with germline, which may come from a read error. This chain links TRBV20-1 with TRBJ2-7, with TRBD2 matching over 7 bases. The V gene's germline CDR1 is DFQATT and CDR2 SNEGSKA (reference sequence). The CDR3 is 16 amino acids. Here the CDR3 reads CCARDRVFAGVSEQYF. Written as DNA, the CDR3 is TGCTGTGCTAGAGATCGGGTCTTCGCGGGAGTTTCCGAGCAGTACTTC.

This clonotype has at least ten counts. J is TRBJ2-5 and V is TRBV6-5; 11 bases map to TRBD2. V shed 8 bases, J shed 2 bases, and the junction held 4 bases outside the gene matches. The CDR3 consists of 14 residues. The germline gives CDR1 MNHEY, CDR2 SVGAGI. The CDR3 loop reads CASSGLAVQETQYF. CDR3 bases: TGTGCCAGCTCGGGACTAGCGGTACAAGAGACCCAGTACTTC.

This clonotype was observed many times. The genes are TRBV29-1 and TRBJ2-7, with 9 nucleotides matching TRBD2. Germline CDR1 SQVTM, CDR2 ANQGSEA. V dropped 5 bases and J dropped 1; count of bases not matched to a gene: 3. The CDR3 covers 13 residues. CDR3 DNA sequence: TGCAGCGTTTTCCTAGCGGGGTCCTACGAGCAGTACTTC. Its protein product is CSVFLAGSYEQYF.

This clonotype was recorded many times. The genes are TRBV7-9 and TRBJ1-2; possibly TRBD1 for D (6 bases). This CDR3 is 14 amino acids long. V was clipped by 1 base and J by 9 bases, with 15 bases between them. Germline V gives CDR1 SEHNR, CDR2 FQNEAQ (reference sequence). CDR3 protein: CASSLGRGEVSYTF. The DNA for the CDR3 is TGTGCCAGCAGCTTAGGGAGGGGGGAAGTGAGCTACACCTTC.

The rearrangement uses TRBV4-2 and TRBJ2-7, with D perhaps TRBD1 (6 bases). Germline lookup yields CDR1 LGHNA and CDR2 YNFKEQ. Between the trimmed V and J ends, which lost 4 bases and 5 bases, there was a span of 12 bases. The CDR3 length is 13 residues. CDR3 coding DNA: TGTGCCAGCAGCCTTCGACAGGCCCACGAGCAGTACTTC. It codes for CASSLRQAHEQYF.

This clonotype was observed at least ten times. The rearrangement links TRBV6-2 or TRBV6-3 to TRBJ1-1; 8 nucleotides line up with TRBD1. Losses at the gene ends were 4 bases for V and 9 bases for J; bases not matched to a gene: 7. Germline V lookup: CDR1 MNHEY, CDR2 SVGEGT. The CDR3 is 13 residues long. This chain's CDR3 is CASSLTGAIQAFF. In DNA, the CDR3 is TGTGCCAGCAGTTTGACAGGGGCGATACAAGCTTTCTTT.

The J gene is TRBJ1-5, the V gene TRBV19; 10 bases line up with TRBD1. J was trimmed by 0 bases and V by 7 bases; bases with no gene match: 6. Germline lookup yields CDR1 LNHDA and CDR2 SQIVND (reference sequence). CDR3 size: 16 residues. The CDR3 reads CASIRTGGYSNQPQHF. The CDR3 DNA sequence: TGTGCCAGTATCCGGACAGGGGGTTATAGCAATCAGCCCCAGCATTTT.

This clonotype was seen repeatedly, ten times or more. The V gene is TRBV5-1, the J gene TRBJ2-5, with 15 bases that match TRBD2. The CDR3 loop spans 16 amino acids. Germline V CDR1 and CDR2: SGHRS, YFSETQ. The V gene end was trimmed by 4 bases and the J gene end by 5 bases; junction bases not matched to a gene: 6. For the CDR3, the DNA is TGCGCCAGCAGCCCGGGACTAGCGGGAGGCTATGAGACCCAGTACTTC. Amino acids: CASSPGLAGGYETQYF. Filled out from reference TRBV5-1 and TRBJ2-5, the complete variable domain reads KAGVTQTPRYLIKTRGQQVTLSCSPISGHRSVSWYQQTPGQGLQFLFEYFSETQRNKGNFPGRFSGRQFSNSRSEMNVSTLELGDSALYLCASSPGLAGGYETQYFGPGTRLLVL.

This clonotype was counted many times. The rearrangement links TRBV20-1 to TRBJ2-3, with 14 positions matching TRBD2. The CDR3 contains 18 residues. Losses at the gene ends were 3 bases for V and 5 bases for J; bases not matched to a gene: 13. From germline, CDR1 is DFQATT and CDR2 SNEGSKA (reference sequence). The CDR3 nucleotides read TGCAGTGCTAGGACTAGCGGGAGGGCCGGAATCGGTGAAGATACGCAGTATTTT. Translated: CSARTSGRAGIGEDTQYF.

This clonotype has ten or more counts. The chain is built from TRBV30 and TRBJ2-1, with D maybe TRBD2 (5 bases). V was trimmed by 3 bases and J by 5 bases, leaving 17 bases between them. Germline-derived CDR1 and CDR2 are GTSNPN and SVGIG (reference sequence). This CDR3 has 15 residues. CDR3 DNA sequence: TGTGCCTGGAGAGACCTACTAGATCCGGACAATGAGCAGTTCTTC. Its protein is CAWRDLLDPDNEQFF.

This clonotype was found a few times. The rearrangement links TRBV12-3 or TRBV12-4 to TRBJ2-7; D is possibly TRBD2 (6 bases). CDR3 size: 13 residues. Trimming took 8 bases from V and 5 from J, leaving 16 bases between them. This chain's CDR3 is CASGRRDANEQYF. CDR3 DNA sequence: TGTGCCAGCGGCCGGCGGGACGCCAACGAGCAGTACTTC.

At least ten counts were recorded for this clonotype. Since a much larger clone is just one base distant, this may be a read error. V usage is TRBV7-9 and J usage is TRBJ2-3; D is undetermined. CDR3 size: 11 residues. The germline V gene encodes CDR1 SEHNR and CDR2 FQNEAQ (reference sequence). Trimming pared 7 bases from V and 2 bases from J, leaving 4 bases between. The CDR3 spells CASILTDTQYF. As DNA, the CDR3 is TGTGCCAGCATCCTCACAGATACGCAGTATTTT.

This chain connects TRBV7-2 to TRBJ2-1, with D perhaps assigned TRBD1 or TRBD2 (7 bases each). The V and J ends lost 1 base and 7 bases respectively, with 17 bases between them. This CDR3 has 16 amino acids. The germline V gene encodes CDR1 SGHTA and CDR2 FQGNSA. The CDR3 sequence is CASSLDRGTAGNEQFF. In nucleotides, the CDR3 is TGTGCCAGCAGCTTAGATCGCGGGACAGCGGGAAATGAGCAGTTCTTC. Filled out from reference TRBV7-2 and TRBJ2-1, the complete variable domain reads GAGVSQSPSNKVTEKGKDVELRCDPISGHTALYWYRQSLGQGLEFLIYFQGNSAPDKSGLPSDRFSAERTGGSVSTLTIQRTQQEDSAVYLCASSLDRGTAGNEQFFGPGTRLTVL.

The V call is TRBV2, the J call TRBJ2-1, with D maybe TRBD2 (6 bases). Trimming shortened V by 0 bases and J by 6 bases, and 21 bases separated the two germline ends. CDR3 size: 18 residues. Germline V gene sequence: CDR1 SNHLY, CDR2 FYNNEI. The CDR3 DNA reads TGTGCCAGCAGTGAAGCGAACCGCGCTAGCTGGGAGGTCAATGAGCAGTTCTTC. Protein sequence: CASSEANRASWEVNEQFF.

This clonotype was picked up many times. The chain joins TRBV5-1 to TRBJ2-7; the D gene is possibly TRBD2 (6 bases). V gave up 5 bases and J gave up 6 bases, with 21 bases separating them. CDR3 length: 15 amino acids. Germline V gene data show CDR1 as SGHRS and CDR2 as YFSETQ. The CDR3 protein is CASRQIATRIGEQYF. The CDR3 DNA follows: TGCGCCAGCAGGCAAATCGCGACTAGGATCGGCGAGCAGTACTTC.

The chain's CDR3 is CASSSDRINEKLFF. The CDR3 DNA follows: TGTGCCAGCAGTTCGGACCGAATTAATGAAAAACTGTTTTTT. The chain is built from TRBV2 and TRBJ1-4, with no clear D. The length of the CDR3 is 14 residues. The germline V gene encodes CDR1 SNHLY and CDR2 FYNNEI. V was trimmed by 5 bases and J by 4 bases, leaving 11 bases between them.

At least ten counts were recorded for this clonotype. The chain is built from TRBV12-3 or TRBV12-4 and TRBJ2-1; 13 bases match TRBD2. J gave up 12 bases and V 1 base, and 9 bases lay outside the gene matches. The CDR3 sequence is 16 residues long. The CDR3 protein is CASSLGRLAGGGWQFF. CDR3 nucleotide sequence: TGTGCCAGCAGTTTAGGCAGACTAGCGGGAGGCGGATGGCAGTTCTTC.

This clonotype was seen at least ten times. This rearrangement joins TRBV2 to TRBJ1-6; the D is unclear. Germline V gene lookup returns CDR1 SNHLY and CDR2 FYNNEI. This CDR3 is 13 amino acids long. V was trimmed by 1 base and J by 12 bases, leaving 10 bases between them. This CDR3 reads CASSEEEGLPLHF. The CDR3 DNA follows: TGTGCCAGCAGTGAAGAGGAAGGCTTACCCCTCCACTTT.